This T cell receptor (beta chain) was obtained from a study of T cell repertoires in cytomegalovirus infection. Germline V gene lookup returns CDR1 MDHEN and CDR2 SYDVKM. CDR3 size: 16 residues. On this clonotype: Its antigen is still unknown. A junction end diverges from the germline sequence, so it may reflect a read error.

TCRdb re-analysed the reads in MiXCR, keeping a single row per CDR3 protein. The table has roughly 920,000 distinct CDR3 sequences, 25% to 40% seen once. The chain has TRBV28 and TRBJ2-2; tentative D call: TRBD1 (6 bases). The sequence was collected from a human donor in good health (CMV status not recorded). Some clones in this sample may be carry-over from other donors' samples. The starting material was cultured CD8+ T cells from PBMCs, obtained from culture after CMV antigen stimulation. The chain's CDR3 is CVSSSLTGANTGELFF. The CDR3 nucleotides are TGTGTCAGCAGTTCCCTGACAGGAGCGAACACCGGGGAGCTGTTTTTT.